The rows below give T cell receptor beta chains drawn from one sample of a study of vaccination effects on CD4 cells after COVID-19. Antigens for these TCRs are unknown. The protocol was immunoSEQ multiplex PCR, while the TCRdb copy is restricted to in-frame clones and leaves out a portion. The data hold over 60,000 clones, with about 67% observed a single time. Sample: CD4+ T cells from PBMCs cultured with HCoV-229E spike peptides, taken after COVID-19 vaccination. The receptors here all came from a human donor who received a COVID-19 vaccine. CDR3s include the opening cysteine and the closing phenylalanine or tryptophan. The order of the fields is CDR3 DNA, CDR3 protein, J gene, V gene, clone size, D gene. A D gene is named only where the DNA matches it firmly. For some rows the clone size is stated as once, few or many, or as a class when expanded; others skip it.

CDR3nt: TGTGCCAGTAGTGACAGGGGGGATCGGCAAGAGACCCAGTACTTC
CDR3aa: CASSDRGDRQETQYF
j_gene: TRBJ2-5
v_gene: TRBV19
abundance: .
d_gene: TRBD1

CDR3nt: TGCGCCAGCAGCCAAGCGGAAGGGCGAGGCTACACCTTC
CDR3aa: CASSQAEGRGYTF
j_gene: TRBJ1-2
v_gene: TRBV4-3
abundance: .
d_gene: .

CDR3nt: TGTGCCAGCAGTTATGGCGGCCAGCCCCAGCATTTT
CDR3aa: CASSYGGQPQHF
j_gene: TRBJ1-5
v_gene: TRBV6-6
abundance: .
d_gene: .

CDR3nt: TGTGCCAGCAGCTTATGTAACAGCTCCTACAATGAGCAGTTCTTC
CDR3aa: CASSLCNSSYNEQFF
j_gene: TRBJ2-1
v_gene: TRBV7-9
abundance: .
d_gene: .

CDR3nt: TGCGCCAGCAGCCAAGACATAGGGGGGTATACAGATACGCAGTATTTT
CDR3aa: CASSQDIGGYTDTQYF
j_gene: TRBJ2-3
v_gene: TRBV4-1
abundance: .
d_gene: .

CDR3nt: TGTGCCAGTAGTATAATCCCCTACTCTGGGGCCAACGTCCTGACTTTC
CDR3aa: CASSIIPYSGANVLTF
j_gene: TRBJ2-6
v_gene: TRBV19
abundance: once
d_gene: .

CDR3nt: TGTGCCACCAGTCCAGGGACTGAGGCAACCTGGAAAGAGACCCAGTACTTC
CDR3aa: CATSPGTEATWKETQYF
j_gene: TRBJ2-5
v_gene: TRBV24-1
abundance: .
d_gene: .

CDR3nt: TGTGCCAGCAGCCCTGGGGGGGCGGGGACCGGGGAGCTGTTTTTT
CDR3aa: CASSPGGAGTGELFF
j_gene: TRBJ2-2
v_gene: TRBV5-4
abundance: .
d_gene: .

CDR3nt: TGTGCCAGCAGCTTAGTTCCTAGCGGGGGTGAAGAGACCCAGTACTTC
CDR3aa: CASSLVPSGGEETQYF
j_gene: TRBJ2-5
v_gene: TRBV7-2
abundance: once
d_gene: TRBD2

CDR3nt: TGTGCCAGCAGCCACCATGGGACAGGGGGAACTGAAGCTTTCTTT
CDR3aa: CASSHHGTGGTEAFF
j_gene: TRBJ1-1
v_gene: TRBV3-1/TRBV3-2
abundance: .
d_gene: TRBD1

CDR3nt: TGTGCCAGTAGTATTAAAGCAGGGGGCACAAACTATGGCTACACCTTC
CDR3aa: CASSIKAGGTNYGYTF
j_gene: TRBJ1-2
v_gene: TRBV19
abundance: .
d_gene: TRBD1

CDR3nt: TGTGCCTGGAGTCTCGGGACAGGGAAGGGAGGTGGCTACACCTTC
CDR3aa: CAWSLGTGKGGGYTF
j_gene: TRBJ1-2
v_gene: TRBV30
abundance: once
d_gene: TRBD1

CDR3nt: TGTGCCAGCAGCGTAGACAAGTACTACAATGAGCAGTTCTTC
CDR3aa: CASSVDKYYNEQFF
j_gene: TRBJ2-1
v_gene: TRBV9
abundance: .
d_gene: .

CDR3nt: TGTGCCAGCAGTCCAGACTGGAACACTGAAGCTTTCTTT
CDR3aa: CASSPDWNTEAFF
j_gene: TRBJ1-1
v_gene: TRBV6-4
abundance: .
d_gene: .

CDR3nt: TGTGCCAGCAGCTTGGGGGGACAGTCCTACAATGAGCAGTTCTTC
CDR3aa: CASSLGGQSYNEQFF
j_gene: TRBJ2-1
v_gene: TRBV7-8
abundance: .
d_gene: .

CDR3nt: TGTGCCAGCAGTTACTCGGGACAAAATAACTATGGCTACACCTTC
CDR3aa: CASSYSGQNNYGYTF
j_gene: TRBJ1-2
v_gene: TRBV6-5
abundance: few
d_gene: .

CDR3nt: TGTGCCAGTATCGACAGGGGATATGGCTACACCTTC
CDR3aa: CASIDRGYGYTF
j_gene: TRBJ1-2
v_gene: TRBV19
abundance: .
d_gene: TRBD1

CDR3nt: TGTGCCACCAGTGATTTTGTAGCGGGTCTATTCACAGATACGCAGTATTTT
CDR3aa: CATSDFVAGLFTDTQYF
j_gene: TRBJ2-3
v_gene: TRBV24-1
abundance: .
d_gene: TRBD2

CDR3nt: TGCGCCAGCAGCTGGATACAGGGGGCCGGGGAGACCCAGTACTTC
CDR3aa: CASSWIQGAGETQYF
j_gene: TRBJ2-5
v_gene: TRBV5-1
abundance: .
d_gene: TRBD1

CDR3nt: TGCGCCAGCAGCTTGGCCACATCCTACACTGAAGCTTTCTTT
CDR3aa: CASSLATSYTEAFF
j_gene: TRBJ1-1
v_gene: TRBV5-1
abundance: .
d_gene: .

CDR3nt: TGTGCCAGCAGCTTAGGGTCAGGCACCCATTCACCCCTCCACTTT
CDR3aa: CASSLGSGTHSPLHF
j_gene: TRBJ1-6
v_gene: TRBV7-2
abundance: once
d_gene: .

CDR3nt: TGTGCCAGCAGACGCGGGGGGGACAGCACAGATACGCAGTATTTT
CDR3aa: CASRRGGDSTDTQYF
j_gene: TRBJ2-3
v_gene: TRBV6-5
abundance: .
d_gene: TRBD2

CDR3nt: TGTGCCAGCAGTCGGTTCCCGGACGAGGGAGCTTTCTTT
CDR3aa: CASSRFPDEGAFF
j_gene: TRBJ1-1
v_gene: TRBV6-2/TRBV6-3
abundance: .
d_gene: .

CDR3nt: TGCGCCAGCAGCCAAGTTGTTGGGGATCAGCCCCAGCATTTT
CDR3aa: CASSQVVGDQPQHF
j_gene: TRBJ1-5
v_gene: TRBV4-1
abundance: few
d_gene: .

CDR3nt: TGTGCCAGCTCACCACAGGGGCCCGCCTATAATTCACCCCTCCACTTT
CDR3aa: CASSPQGPAYNSPLHF
j_gene: TRBJ1-6
v_gene: TRBV18
abundance: .
d_gene: .

CDR3nt: TGCGCCAGCAGCTTTCCCGGACAGCCAGATACGCAGTATTTT
CDR3aa: CASSFPGQPDTQYF
j_gene: TRBJ2-3
v_gene: TRBV5-1
abundance: .
d_gene: .

CDR3nt: TGTGCCAGCAGCCAACGAGATAGCAGCGAAGAGACCCAGTACTTC
CDR3aa: CASSQRDSSEETQYF
j_gene: TRBJ2-5
v_gene: TRBV3-1/TRBV3-2
abundance: .
d_gene: .

CDR3nt: TGTGCCAGCTCACCTCAGGGGTCAACTAATGAAAAACTGTTTTTT
CDR3aa: CASSPQGSTNEKLFF
j_gene: TRBJ1-4
v_gene: TRBV18
abundance: .
d_gene: .

CDR3nt: TGTGCCAGCAGTGTAGAGCGGGGGATGGGCACAGATACGCAGTATTTT
CDR3aa: CASSVERGMGTDTQYF
j_gene: TRBJ2-3
v_gene: TRBV2
abundance: few
d_gene: TRBD2

CDR3nt: TGTGCCAGCAGCTTAATCTCGGCAGGGACCACCTCTGGGGCCAACGTCCTGACTTTC
CDR3aa: CASSLISAGTTSGANVLTF
j_gene: TRBJ2-6
v_gene: TRBV7-9
abundance: .
d_gene: .

CDR3nt: TGTGCCAGCAGTGTCGGCTCGGCTCAAACCGGGGAGCTGTTTTTT
CDR3aa: CASSVGSAQTGELFF
j_gene: TRBJ2-2
v_gene: TRBV25-1
abundance: .
d_gene: .

CDR3nt: TGCGCCAGCAGCCAAGAGGCAGGGAATCAGCCCCAGCATTTT
CDR3aa: CASSQEAGNQPQHF
j_gene: TRBJ1-5
v_gene: TRBV4-3
abundance: .
d_gene: .

CDR3nt: TGTGCCAGCAGCTTAACAGGGGACACTGAAGCTTTCTTT
CDR3aa: CASSLTGDTEAFF
j_gene: TRBJ1-1
v_gene: TRBV7-2
abundance: once
d_gene: TRBD1

CDR3nt: TGTGCCACCAGTGAACCGGGACAGGGGACCACCGGGGAGCTGTTTTTT
CDR3aa: CATSEPGQGTTGELFF
j_gene: TRBJ2-2
v_gene: TRBV24-1
abundance: few
d_gene: TRBD1

CDR3nt: TGTGCCAGCAGCCAGGACAGGGGTGACTATGGCTACACCTTC
CDR3aa: CASSQDRGDYGYTF
j_gene: TRBJ1-2
v_gene: TRBV9
abundance: .
d_gene: TRBD1

CDR3nt: TGTGCCAGCAGCCAGGTAGGAGCCTGGGGCACCGGGGAGCTGTTTTTT
CDR3aa: CASSQVGAWGTGELFF
j_gene: TRBJ2-2
v_gene: TRBV21-1
abundance: .
d_gene: .

CDR3nt: TGTGCCAGCAGTGTACGGGGCTTAGGGTACAATGAGCAGTTCTTC
CDR3aa: CASSVRGLGYNEQFF
j_gene: TRBJ2-1
v_gene: TRBV6-4
abundance: .
d_gene: .

CDR3nt: TGTGCCAGCAGCGAGACAGGGTTGGGCGGGGAGCTGTTTTTT
CDR3aa: CASSETGLGGELFF
j_gene: TRBJ2-2
v_gene: TRBV9
abundance: few
d_gene: TRBD1

CDR3nt: TGTGCCAGCATGAGGGCCCAAGAGACCCAGTACTTC
CDR3aa: CASMRAQETQYF
j_gene: TRBJ2-5
v_gene: TRBV2
abundance: .
d_gene: .

CDR3nt: TGTGCCACCAGCAGACAGGGGAATGAGCAGTTCTTC
CDR3aa: CATSRQGNEQFF
j_gene: TRBJ2-1
v_gene: TRBV15
abundance: few
d_gene: .

CDR3nt: TGTGCCAGCGCCCCAGGGACACAGGCTGCTGGCTACACCTTC
CDR3aa: CASAPGTQAAGYTF
j_gene: TRBJ1-2
v_gene: TRBV18
abundance: once
d_gene: .